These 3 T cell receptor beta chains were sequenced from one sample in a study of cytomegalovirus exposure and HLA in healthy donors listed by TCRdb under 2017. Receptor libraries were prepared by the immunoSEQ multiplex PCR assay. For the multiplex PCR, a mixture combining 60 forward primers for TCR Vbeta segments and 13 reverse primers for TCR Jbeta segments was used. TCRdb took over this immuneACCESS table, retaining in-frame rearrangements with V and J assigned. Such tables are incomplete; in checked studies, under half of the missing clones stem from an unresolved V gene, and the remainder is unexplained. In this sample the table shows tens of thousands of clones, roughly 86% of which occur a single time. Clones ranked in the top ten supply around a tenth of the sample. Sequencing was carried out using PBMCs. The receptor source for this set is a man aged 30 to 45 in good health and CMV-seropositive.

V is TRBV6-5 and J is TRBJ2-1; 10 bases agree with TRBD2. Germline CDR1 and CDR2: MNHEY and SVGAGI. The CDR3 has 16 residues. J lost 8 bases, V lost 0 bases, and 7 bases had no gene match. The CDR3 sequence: CASSYSLAGDYHEQFF. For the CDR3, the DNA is TGTGCCAGCAGTTACTCGCTAGCGGGAGATTACCATGAGCAGTTCTTC.

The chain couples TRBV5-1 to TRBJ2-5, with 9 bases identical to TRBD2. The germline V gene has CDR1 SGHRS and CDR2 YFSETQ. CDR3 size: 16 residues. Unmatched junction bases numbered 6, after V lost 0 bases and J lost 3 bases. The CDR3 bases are TGCGCCAGCAGCTTGGGCGCTGGGACTAGCAAAGAGACCCAGTACTTC. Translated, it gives CASSLGAGTSKETQYF.

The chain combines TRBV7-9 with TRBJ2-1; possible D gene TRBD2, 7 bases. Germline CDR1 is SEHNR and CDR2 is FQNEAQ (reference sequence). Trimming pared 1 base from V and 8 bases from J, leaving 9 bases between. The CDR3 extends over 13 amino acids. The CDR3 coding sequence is TGTGCCAGCAGCTTAGTGGGGGGGCATGAGCAGTTCTTC. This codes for CASSLVGGHEQFF.